A single sample is the source of the 29 T cell receptor beta chains below, sequenced in a study of immune cell composition in non-small cell lung cancer. TCRdb keeps only in-frame clones here, not all; method: immunoSEQ multiplex PCR. The sample lists roughly 1,700 clones, approximately 77% occurring once. Sequencing was done on a sample of lung tumor tissue. These receptors came from a human donor with non-small cell lung cancer.

CDR3 coding DNA: TGTGCCAGCAGCTCGACTAGCGGGAGGGCCCATGAGCAGTTCTTC. As protein: CASSSTSGRAHEQFF. The chain joins TRBV7-2 to TRBJ2-1, with 14 bases lining up with TRBD2. Germline V gives CDR1 SGHTA, CDR2 FQGNSA. The CDR3 runs to 15 residues. The V segment lost 4 bases and the J segment 8 bases; nucleotides outside the gene matches: 4.

The chain is built from TRBV7-2 and TRBJ2-1, with 9 bases matching TRBD1. The CDR3 loop spans 16 amino acids. The ends lost 2 bases at V and 4 bases at J; junction bases unmatched: 6. Germline assignment: CDR1 SGHTA and CDR2 FQGNSA. CDR3 sequence reads: CASSLSRTGVYNEQFF. The CDR3 DNA sequence: TGTGCCAGCAGCTTAAGTCGGACAGGGGTATACAATGAGCAGTTCTTC.

The chain links TRBV9 to TRBJ2-3, with 11 bases aligning to TRBD2. Trimming took 6 bases from V and 6 from J; bases not matched to a gene: 12. Germline values: CDR1 SGDLS, CDR2 YYNGEE. The CDR3 sequence is 16 residues long. In DNA form, the CDR3 reads TGTGCCAGCACCCCAAGTGGACTAGCGGGTGGGGATACGCAGTATTTT. Translating gives CASTPSGLAGGDTQYF.

This rearrangement joins TRBV9 to TRBJ2-5, with a weak D call TRBD2 (6 bases). The CDR3 covers 17 residues. V lost 0 bases to trimming and J lost 4 bases, with 19 bases between them. Germline-derived CDR1 and CDR2 are SGDLS and YYNGEE. The CDR3 DNA reads as TGTGCCAGCAGCGTAGGGGTCGGGTCGGGAGAAAGAGAGACCCAGTACTTC. This sequence encodes CASSVGVGSGERETQYF.

CDR3 in DNA: TGTGCCAGCAGTTTGGGCCAGAACACTGAAGCTTTCTTT. Protein product: CASSLGQNTEAFF. The chain is built from TRBV28 and TRBJ1-1, with unresolved D. V was clipped by 3 bases and J by 1 base, with 6 bases between them. The CDR3 is 13 amino acids. Germline V gene data show CDR1 as MDHEN and CDR2 as SYDVKM.

The chain uses TRBV7-2 and TRBJ2-7; D not certain. Germline V gives CDR1 SGHTA, CDR2 FQGNSA. Trimming cost V 4 bases and J 1 base, with 8 bases left between them. The CDR3 runs 13 residues. The CDR3 region is CASSSLQSYEQYF. In nucleotides, the CDR3 is TGTGCCAGCAGCTCTCTACAGTCCTACGAGCAGTACTTC.

V is TRBV15 and J is TRBJ1-5; D remains ambiguous. The germline V and J ends were trimmed by 5 bases and 4 bases, with 12 bases remaining between them. CDR1 is LNHNV, CDR2 YYDKDF, per germline (reference sequence). The CDR3 contains 14 residues. The CDR3 protein is CATSSTVANQPQHF. CDR3 in DNA: TGTGCCACCAGCTCGACCGTAGCAAATCAGCCCCAGCATTTT.

CDR3 in DNA: TGTGCCACCAGCAGGTCGGGACTAGCGGACAATGAGCAGTTCTTC. Residues: CATSRSGLADNEQFF. The V gene is TRBV15, the J gene TRBJ2-1; 11 nucleotides agree with TRBD2. The germline CDR1 and CDR2 sequences are LNHNV and YYDKDF (reference sequence). The CDR3 covers 15 residues. The V and J ends lost 3 bases and 5 bases, in that order; junction bases with no gene match: 3.

The J gene is TRBJ2-1, the V gene TRBV7-2, with 9 bases identical to TRBD2. The CDR3 has 17 amino acids. V was pared by 5 bases and J by 7 bases, with 15 bases of the junction left unmatched. Germline V gives CDR1 SGHTA, CDR2 FQGNSA. The CDR3 bases are TGTGCCAGCAGCCACAACGCGGCTAGCGGGATCTGGAATGAGCAGTTCTTC. Its protein is CASSHNAASGIWNEQFF.

This chain links TRBV7-8 with TRBJ2-7, with a weak D call TRBD2 (6 bases). From germline, CDR1 is SGHVS and CDR2 FQNEAQ. Trimming shortened V by 0 bases and J by 2 bases, and 11 bases separated the two germline ends. The CDR3 contains 15 residues. This CDR3 reads CASSLAPSEPYEQYF. The CDR3 DNA reads as TGTGCCAGCAGCTTAGCGCCTAGCGAGCCCTACGAGCAGTACTTC.

The chain has TRBV2 and TRBJ1-6; D gene unclear. The CDR3 length is 13 residues. Trimming removed 1 base from V and 7 bases from J, with 5 bases in between. The germline gives CDR1 SNHLY, CDR2 FYNNEI. DNA for the CDR3: TGTGCCAGCAGTGAAGGGCTGAATTCACCCCTCCACTTT. The encoded protein is CASSEGLNSPLHF.

The chain employs TRBV7-2 and TRBJ2-3; possibly TRBD2 for D (6 bases). Trimming took 1 base from V and 3 from J, leaving 11 bases between them. The CDR3 is made up of 15 amino acids. CDR1 is SGHTA, CDR2 FQGNSA, per germline. The CDR3 nucleotides are TGTGCCAGCAGCTTAGATACTAGCCGTACAGATACGCAGTATTTT. Amino acids: CASSLDTSRTDTQYF.

In its sample, this clone was seen a few times. This chain joins TRBV19 and TRBJ2-7, with 7 bases that match TRBD1. Germline trimming cut 5 bases from V and 4 bases from J; bases unmatched to any gene: 11. The CDR3 extends over 15 amino acids. Looked up from germline, CDR1 is LNHDA and CDR2 is SQIVND (reference sequence). The CDR3 DNA reads as TGTGCCAGTAGTCGACGGGACAGCTATTTGTACGAGCAGTACTTC. Its translation is CASSRRDSYLYEQYF. Looking up the rest from reference TRBV19 and TRBJ2-7 gives the full variable domain: DGGITQSPKYLFRKEGQNVTLSCEQNLNHDAMYWYRQDPGQGLRLIYYSQIVNDFQKGDIAEGYSVSREKKESFPLTVTSAQKNPTAFYLCASSRRDSYLYEQYFGPGTRLTVT.

The rearrangement joins TRBV7-2 to TRBJ2-5; tentatively, D is TRBD2 (6 bases). V gave up 2 bases and J gave up 2 bases, with 9 bases separating them. The CDR3 consists of 14 residues. Germline CDR1 reads SGHTA; CDR2 reads FQGNSA. The CDR3: CASSLSRGQETQYF. The CDR3 DNA follows: TGTGCCAGCAGCTTATCGCGGGGACAAGAGACCCAGTACTTC.

In its sample, this clone was seen once. The chain combines TRBV29-1 with TRBJ2-6; D is possibly TRBD1 (6 bases). This CDR3 is 15 amino acids long. The V end lost 7 bases, the J end lost 5 bases, and 18 bases lay between the germline ends. The germline CDR1 and CDR2 sequences are SQVTM and ANQGSEA. The CDR3 DNA sequence: TGCAGCGCCTTGGCCCAGGGGCTGAGGGCCAACGTCCTGACTTTC. Residues: CSALAQGLRANVLTF. The whole variable domain, filled in from reference TRBV29-1 and TRBJ2-6, reads SAVISQKPSRDICQRGTSLTIQCQVDSQVTMMFWYRQQPGQSLTLIATANQGSEATYESGFVIDKFPISRPNLTFSTLTVSNMSPEDSSIYLCSALAQGLRANVLTFGAGSRLTVL.

With respect to this clone: The junction does not match germline at one end; this may be a read error. This chain connects TRBV7-2 to TRBJ1-2; 10 bases are a match to TRBD1. The germline CDR1 and CDR2 sequences are SGHTA and FQGNSA. The CDR3 has 16 residues. CDR3 bases: TGTGCCAGCAGCATAGCCCCCGGGACAGGGGTTCTCGGCTACACCTTC. It yields the protein CASSIAPGTGVLGYTF.

This clone came up a few times. This chain uses TRBV2 with TRBJ2-7; 8 bases align to TRBD2. Germline-derived CDR1 and CDR2 are SNHLY and FYNNEI. This CDR3 has 15 residues. V gave up 5 bases and J gave up 0 bases; unmatched junction bases: 6. The CDR3 spells CASSLTSGTSYEQYF. CDR3 DNA sequence: TGTGCCAGCAGTCTCACTAGCGGTACCTCCTACGAGCAGTACTTC.

The V gene is TRBV11-2, the J gene TRBJ2-1; 8 bases align to TRBD1. The CDR3 is 11 amino acids. Germline loops: CDR1 SGHAT, CDR2 FQNNGV. The trim removed 1 base at V and 13 bases at J, leaving 0 bases unmatched. CDR3 nucleotides: TGTGCCAGCAGCTTAGCAGGGGGCCAGTTCTTC. Translation: CASSLAGGQFF.

This chain connects TRBV11-2 to TRBJ2-2, with a possible D match to TRBD1 (7 bases). Per germline, CDR1 SGHAT and CDR2 FQNNGV. V lost 5 bases and J lost 0, with 10 bases in between. The CDR3 has 15 amino acids. CDR3 in DNA: TGTGCCAGCAGCCGGGGGACAGCGAACACCGGGGAGCTGTTTTTT. As protein: CASSRGTANTGELFF.

This chain joins TRBV7-2 and TRBJ2-5; tentative D call: TRBD2 (5 bases). The CDR3 sequence is 14 residues long. V was trimmed by 1 base and J by 4 bases, leaving 10 bases between them. CDR1 is SGHTA, CDR2 FQGNSA, per germline. CDR3 sequence reads: CASSLGSAGETQYF. CDR3 nucleotides: TGTGCCAGCAGCTTAGGTTCGGCGGGAGAGACCCAGTACTTC.

V and J are TRBV19 and TRBJ2-1; D might be TRBD2 (5 bases). The germline V and J ends were trimmed by 1 base and 0 bases, with 10 bases remaining between them. Germline values: CDR1 LNHDA, CDR2 SQIVND (reference sequence). This CDR3 is 16 amino acids long. CDR3 loop: CASSIGAGSSYNEQFF. CDR3 nucleotide sequence: TGTGCCAGTAGTATAGGGGCGGGCAGCTCCTACAATGAGCAGTTCTTC.

The gene calls are TRBV27 and TRBJ2-1; the D gene is possibly TRBD2 (6 bases). Germline V gives CDR1 MNHEY, CDR2 SMNVEV (reference sequence). CDR3 size: 15 residues. V lost 2 bases and J lost 6, with 14 bases in between. The CDR3 loop is CASSLGPGLANEQFF. The CDR3 nucleotides are TGTGCCAGCAGTTTAGGGCCGGGACTGGCCAATGAGCAGTTCTTC.

The gene calls are TRBV19 and TRBJ1-2; 7 bases map to TRBD1. From germline, CDR1 is LNHDA and CDR2 SQIVND (reference sequence). V shed 6 bases, J shed 2 bases, and the junction held 6 bases outside the gene matches. This CDR3 contains 14 residues. The CDR3, as DNA: TGTGCCAGTAGGCCCGGGACAGAGAACTATGGCTACACCTTC. Translated, it gives CASRPGTENYGYTF.

The chain couples TRBV11-2 to TRBJ2-1; 8 bases map to TRBD1. This CDR3 spans 15 amino acids. Trimming took 5 bases from V and 4 from J; bases not matched to a gene: 7. Germline lookup yields CDR1 SGHAT and CDR2 FQNNGV. CDR3 in amino acids: CASSLRQGLYNEQFF. CDR3 DNA: TGTGCCAGCAGCCTCAGACAGGGGCTATACAATGAGCAGTTCTTC.

J is TRBJ2-7 and V is TRBV30, with a possible D match to TRBD1 (6 bases). Trimming took off 2 bases at V and 9 bases at J, with 17 bases between the two ends. CDR3 size: 13 residues. Germline CDR1 is GTSNPN and CDR2 is SVGIG (reference sequence). CDR3 DNA: TGTGCCTGGAGTCACGAGGGGGTGCGAGGGCAGTACGTC. It codes for CAWSHEGVRGQYV.

This clone was observed a single time. The rearrangement links TRBV4-1 to TRBJ2-5; TRBD2 matches 13 bases. This CDR3 is 18 amino acids long. Germline V gene lookup returns CDR1 MGHRA and CDR2 YSYEKL. The junction had 9 bases not matched to a gene; V was cut back by 3 bases and J by 2 bases. The CDR3 region is CASSHGALAGGTQETQYF. The CDR3 DNA reads TGCGCCAGCAGCCACGGAGCACTAGCGGGAGGGACTCAAGAGACCCAGTACTTC.

V is TRBV7-2 and J is TRBJ2-2, with D perhaps matching TRBD2 (5 bases). The V gene's germline CDR1 is SGHTA and CDR2 FQGNSA. The CDR3 is made up of 16 amino acids. Trimming left V 2 bases short and J 0 bases short, with 10 bases between. CDR3 region: CASSLWAGTNTGELFF. The CDR3 nucleotides are TGTGCCAGCAGCTTATGGGCGGGTACGAACACCGGGGAGCTGTTTTTT.

This sequence joins TRBV29-1 and TRBJ2-7; 16 bases align to TRBD2. The J segment lost 6 bases and the V segment lost 2 bases, leaving 10 bases of the junction unmatched. The length of the CDR3 is 17 residues. Per germline, CDR1 SQVTM and CDR2 ANQGSEA. Written as DNA, the CDR3 is TGCAGCGTTGAAACTGGGACTAGCGGGAGGGTACATCCCGAGCAGTACTTC. Encoded protein: CSVETGTSGRVHPEQYF.

This clone appeared a single time. V is TRBV13 and J is TRBJ2-1; D might be TRBD2 (6 bases). CDR1 is PRHDT, CDR2 FYEKMQ, per germline (reference sequence). The germline V and J ends were trimmed by 5 bases and 8 bases, with 19 bases remaining between them. CDR3 length equals 15 residues. CDR3 in DNA: TGTGCCAGCAGCCCACCGGACTATTCTAGGGATGAGCAGTTCTTC. This encodes CASSPPDYSRDEQFF.